Below, one T cell receptor beta chain is given with its context. Its antigen is not yet known. No per-base quality is available; no much larger clone lies one base away. The CDR3 has 12 amino acids, counting the end cysteine and phenylalanine. Kept here is only the CDR3 DNA, which spans 36 bases and is read in frame from base 1. CDR1 and CDR2 (SGHDN, FVKESK) derive from the germline V gene. V gives up 1 base and J gives up 7 bases, and the segment between their germline ends measures 4 bases. These data originate in a study of response to subunit inactivated influenza vaccine listed by TCRdb under 2018. About the study as a whole: Deep quantitative profiling of the T cell receptor repertoire was used in the study to follow responses to a trivalent subunit inactivated influenza vaccine.

The receptor library was made with RT-PCR. The listed sequencing device is Illumina HiSeq 2500. The public reads were run again by TCRdb, first through fastp at Q25 and then through MiXCR, and only productive beta chains were kept. Rows merge per CDR3 protein into single entries with the most common DNA and genes. The sample data list about 540,000 distinct CDR3 sequences, and 20% to 25% of these were observed just once. Together, the top ten hold 2.5% to 3% of the sample. On the study overall, not on this receptor specifically: The authors suggested that each seasonal influenza vaccination may recruit only a limited number of new T cells.

The sample was also reused in another study, on T cells expressing NK-cell markers. The second study also describes: 5'RACE template switching, by which a universal primer site and unique molecular identifiers were added, was used to make TCR beta cDNA libraries. Fewer than ten donors provided sorted CD3+CD56+NKG2C+, CD3+CD56+NKG2C- and CD3+CD56-NKG2C+ T-cell subsets, whose TCR beta-chain repertoires were profiled. Among the eight sequenced donors, seven were HCMV-seropositive and one was HCMV-seronegative. In several experiments an anti-gammadeltaTCR antibody was added to restrict sorting to alphabetaTCR-expressing T cells. In six donors, the dominant CD3+CD56+NKG2C+ clonotypes ranked among the top 10 CD8+ clonotypes, making up about 1.0-8% of CD8+ T cells. Those dominant clonotypes were again the most abundant among CD3+CD56-NKG2C+ cells in four donors, at about 28.3-65%. Whether the expanded NKG2C-expressing T cell clones were specific for HCMV antigens was left unclear. The study sequenced eight donors, all healthy volunteers chosen at random: three men and five women. HCMV-specific IgG was detected in serum with a commercial ELISA kit to determine HCMV serostatus. Peripheral blood mononuclear cells were isolated from blood by Ficoll density gradient centrifugation. CD4+ and CD8+ T cells were isolated from PBMC by magnetic immunoseparation with Miltenyi isolation kits. Priming for cDNA synthesis came from the TCR beta constant segment, and two successive PCR amplification steps followed. Sequencing of the libraries produced 2 x 150 bp reads on Illumina HiSeq 2000/2500, MiSeq or NextSeq. MIGEC was used to demultiplex reads and group the reads by UMI, and MiTCR was used to assemble and quantify clonotypes. Only TCR cDNA sequences supported by at least two reads were kept to exclude erroneous sequences. The tcR package was used for downstream repertoire analysis, with clonotypes matched between fractions based on CDR3 nucleotide sequence plus V segment. VDJmatch was used to annotate antigen specificity against VDJdb, with one amino acid substitution in CDR3 allowed.

The clonotype was recovered from a man over 45 who received an inactivated influenza vaccine. Donor details come from another sample of the same person, matched by shared clones. This chain is built from TRBV14 and TRBJ1-4, with the D segment identity uncertain. Sequencing was performed on CD4+ T cells sorted from PBMCs, taken 12 days after vaccination. The CDR3 amino acid sequence is: CASSQGPEKLFF. The bases are TGTGCCAGCAGCCAAGGACCTGAAAAACTGTTTTTT. The full variable domain, with segments outside the CDR3 supplied by the reference TRBV14 and TRBJ1-4 proteins, appears as EAGVTQFPSHSVIEKGQTVTLRCDPISGHDNLYWYRRVMGKEIKFLLHFVKESKQDESGMPNNRFLAERTGGTYSTLKVQPAELEDSGVYFCASSQGPEKLFFGSGTQLSVL.